The table lists the clone carrying this T cell receptor (beta chain) with a few counts. Its target is not known. There are 17 residues in the CDR3. J gave up 0 bases and V 0 bases, and 5 bases lay outside the gene matches. Per germline, CDR1 SGDLS and CDR2 YYNGEE. This record comes from a study of identical twins. From the 5' RACE reads, TCRdb called clonotypes with MiXCR, one entry per CDR3 protein. The table lists 500,000 to 650,000 distinct CDR3 sequences, about 22% of them singletons. Findings and caveats of the study: Beta out-of-frame twin sharing showed a weaker excess. Insertions were reduced in abundant cord blood beta clonotypes but not in memory repertoires.

The same data also went into a second study, on yellow fever vaccine responses in identical twins.

The sequence derives from a woman younger than 30 in good health. The chain carries TRBV9 and TRBJ2-1, with TRBD1 identical over 8 bases. The sequencing sample was made of CD4+ T cells sorted from blood. Here the CDR3 reads CASSVVIGTGSYNEQFF. CDR3 DNA: TGTGCCAGCAGCGTAGTAATCGGGACAGGCTCCTACAATGAGCAGTTCTTC. The full variable domain, rest sourced from reference TRBV9 and TRBJ2-1, is DSGVTQTPKHLITATGQRVTLRCSPRSGDLSVYWYQQSLDQGLQFLIQYYNGEERAKGNILERFSAQQFPDLHSELNLSSLELGDSALYFCASSVVIGTGSYNEQFFGPGTRLTVL.